This is a list of T cell receptor beta chains from one sample in a study of CD8 T cells in ankylosing spondylitis. One entry per CDR3 protein results from TCRdb running MiXCR on the 5' RACE reads. The sample holds roughly 350,000 distinct CDR3 sequences, under 8.5% seen once. The sequenced material came from blood, either unsorted or a sorted T cell fraction (not recorded which). Receptors originate from a male donor with ankylosing spondylitis. Each CDR3 is given with its conserved first and last residue. The D gene is left open where the match is weak. Only part of the rows carry a size: once, few, many, or a class if the clone is expanded.

>TRBJ2-7|TRBV15|TRBD2|-
TGTGCCACCAGCAGAGATCGACTAGCGGTTTCCTACGAGCAGTACTTC
CATSRDRLAVSYEQYF
>TRBJ2-1|TRBV7-2|TRBD2|-
TGTGCCAGCAGCTTAGTAGTGGCTAGCGGGAGCGGTGAGCAGTTCTTC
CASSLVVASGSGEQFF
>TRBJ2-1|TRBV5-1|-|many
TGCGCCAGCAGCAGCTGGACAGACAACAATGAGCAGTTCTTC
CASSSWTDNNEQFF
>TRBJ2-1|TRBV5-1|TRBD1|few
TGCGCCAGCAGCTTCCGGGGCCAGGGGGCGGCAGATGAGCAGTTCTTC
CASSFRGQGAADEQFF
>TRBJ2-2|TRBV5-1|-|few
TGCGCCAGCAGCTTGGGAAGCCGGGAGCTGTTTTTT
CASSLGSRELFF
>TRBJ2-5|TRBV12-3/TRBV12-4|TRBD2|few
TGTGCCAGCAGTTTTGGGGGAGGGCCTCAAGAGACCCAGTACTTC
CASSFGGGPQETQYF
>TRBJ2-1|TRBV29-1|-|-
TGCAGCGTTGCCCAGAGCCGAGGGGATGAGCAGTTCTTC
CSVAQSRGDEQFF
>TRBJ1-5|TRBV7-2|-|-
TGTGCCAGCAGCTCGCCCCGGAGGGCTTTTAGCAATCAGCCCCAGCATTTT
CASSSPRRAFSNQPQHF
>TRBJ1-5|TRBV11-2|-|-
TGTGCCAGCAGCTTAGATCTTGGGGTGGCTCAGCCCCAGCATTTT
CASSLDLGVAQPQHF
>TRBJ1-2|TRBV3-1|-|-
TGTGCCAGCAGCCAATTGGTCGCAGGGCATGGCTACACCTTC
CASSQLVAGHGYTF
>TRBJ2-2|TRBV5-5|-|few
TGTGCCAGCAGCTCAGGGGTAGGGTACACCGGGGAGCTGTTTTTT
CASSSGVGYTGELFF
>TRBJ2-3|TRBV29-1|-|many
TGCAGCGTTGAAAGGGGGGGGAGATATTTT
CSVERGGRYF
>TRBJ2-2|TRBV5-6|TRBD2|-
TGTGCCAGCAGCTTGGCGGCGAGCGGGAGTACCGGGGAGCTGTTTTTT
CASSLAASGSTGELFF
>TRBJ2-1|TRBV14|TRBD2|-
TGTGCCAGCAGCCATGATCTAGCGGATGAGCAGTTCTTC
CASSHDLADEQFF
>TRBJ2-7|TRBV10-3|-|few
TGTGCCATCAGTGAGGGCAGGGGCTCCCTCTACGAGCAGTACTTC
CAISEGRGSLYEQYF
>TRBJ2-7|TRBV24-1|-|-
TGTGCCACCAGTGATTTCGACAGGCCGCCCTACGAGCAGTACTTC
CATSDFDRPPYEQYF
>TRBJ2-7|TRBV12-5|-|-
TGTGCTAGTGGTTTGGCTCCGTCCTACTACGAGCAGTACTTC
CASGLAPSYYEQYF